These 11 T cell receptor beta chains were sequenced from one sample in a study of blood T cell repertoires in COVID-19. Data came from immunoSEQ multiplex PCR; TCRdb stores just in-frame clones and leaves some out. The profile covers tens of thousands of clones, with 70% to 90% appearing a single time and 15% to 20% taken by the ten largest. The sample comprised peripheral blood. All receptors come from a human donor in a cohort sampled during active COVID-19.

The DNA for the CDR3 is TGTGCCAGTACTATGGGACAGATAACTAACTATGGCTACACCTTC. This encodes CASTMGQITNYGYTF. The V and J genes are TRBV19 and TRBJ1-2, with 7 bases identical to TRBD1. Germline CDR1 and CDR2: LNHDA and SQIVND (reference sequence). The ends lost 7 bases at V and 0 bases at J; junction bases unmatched: 8. The CDR3 is 15 amino acids. Drawing the rest from reference TRBV19 and TRBJ1-2, the complete variable domain is DGGITQSPKYLFRKEGQNVTLSCEQNLNHDAMYWYRQDPGQGLRLIYYSQIVNDFQKGDIAEGYSVSREKKESFPLTVTSAQKNPTAFYLCASTMGQITNYGYTFGSGTRLTVV.

This CDR3 is CASSQTARELFF. In DNA, the CDR3 is TGTGCCAGCAGTCAGACAGCGCGGGAGCTGTTTTTT. The chain joins TRBV25-1 to TRBJ2-2; D perhaps matches TRBD1 (5 bases). Per germline, CDR1 MGHDK and CDR2 SYGVNS. The CDR3 consists of 12 residues. The V end was cut by 5 bases, the J end by 9 bases, with 10 bases between.

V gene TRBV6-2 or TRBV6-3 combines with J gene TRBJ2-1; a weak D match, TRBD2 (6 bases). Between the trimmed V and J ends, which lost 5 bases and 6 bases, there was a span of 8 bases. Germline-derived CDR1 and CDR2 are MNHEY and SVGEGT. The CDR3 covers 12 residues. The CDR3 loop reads CASSQTSNEQFF. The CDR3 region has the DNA TGTGCCAGCAGTCAGACTAGCAATGAGCAGTTCTTC.

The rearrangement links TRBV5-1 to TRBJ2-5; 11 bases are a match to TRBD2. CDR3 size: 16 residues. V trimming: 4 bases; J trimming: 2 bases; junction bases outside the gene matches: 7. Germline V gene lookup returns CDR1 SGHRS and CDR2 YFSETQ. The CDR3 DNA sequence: TGCGCCAGCAGCAATCTAGCGGGGGGTTTTCAAGAGACCCAGTACTTC. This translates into CASSNLAGGFQETQYF.

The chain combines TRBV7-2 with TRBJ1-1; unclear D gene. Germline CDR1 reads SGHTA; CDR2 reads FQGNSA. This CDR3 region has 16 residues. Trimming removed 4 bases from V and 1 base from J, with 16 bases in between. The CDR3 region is CASSSTDLGGNTEAFF. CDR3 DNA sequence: TGTGCCAGCAGCTCAACGGACCTCGGAGGGAACACTGAAGCTTTCTTT. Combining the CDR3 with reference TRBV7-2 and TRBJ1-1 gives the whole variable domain GAGVSQSPSNKVTEKGKDVELRCDPISGHTALYWYRQSLGQGLEFLIYFQGNSAPDKSGLPSDRFSAERTGGSVSTLTIQRTQQEDSAVYLCASSSTDLGGNTEAFFGQGTRLTVV.

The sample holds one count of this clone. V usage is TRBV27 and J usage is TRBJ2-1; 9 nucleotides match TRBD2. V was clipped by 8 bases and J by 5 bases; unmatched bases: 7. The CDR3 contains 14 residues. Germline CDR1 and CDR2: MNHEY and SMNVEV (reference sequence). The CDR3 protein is CASQPGLANNEQFF. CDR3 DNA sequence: TGTGCCAGCCAACCGGGACTAGCTAACAATGAGCAGTTCTTC.

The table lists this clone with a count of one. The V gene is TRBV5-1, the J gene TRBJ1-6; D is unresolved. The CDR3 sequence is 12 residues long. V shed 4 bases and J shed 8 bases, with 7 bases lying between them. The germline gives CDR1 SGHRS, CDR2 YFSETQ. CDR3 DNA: TGCGCCAGCAGCGAGGGAGATTCACCCCTCCACTTT. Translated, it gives CASSEGDSPLHF. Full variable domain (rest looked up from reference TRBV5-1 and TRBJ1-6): KAGVTQTPRYLIKTRGQQVTLSCSPISGHRSVSWYQQTPGQGLQFLFEYFSETQRNKGNFPGRFSGRQFSNSRSEMNVSTLELGDSALYLCASSEGDSPLHFGNGTRLTVT.

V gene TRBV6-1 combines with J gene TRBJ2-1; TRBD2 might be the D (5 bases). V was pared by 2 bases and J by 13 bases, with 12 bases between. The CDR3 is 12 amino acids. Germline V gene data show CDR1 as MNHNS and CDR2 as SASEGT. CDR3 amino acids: CASSESRGEQFF. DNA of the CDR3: TGTGCCAGCAGTGAATCCCGGGGTGAACAGTTCTTC.

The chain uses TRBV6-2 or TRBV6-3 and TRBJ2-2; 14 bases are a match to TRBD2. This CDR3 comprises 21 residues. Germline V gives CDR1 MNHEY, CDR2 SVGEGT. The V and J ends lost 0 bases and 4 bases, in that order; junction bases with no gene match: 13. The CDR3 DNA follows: TGTGCCAGCAGTTACTCGAAAACCTCCCCGGGACTAGCGGGGGCCACCGGGGAGCTGTTTTTT. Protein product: CASSYSKTSPGLAGATGELFF.

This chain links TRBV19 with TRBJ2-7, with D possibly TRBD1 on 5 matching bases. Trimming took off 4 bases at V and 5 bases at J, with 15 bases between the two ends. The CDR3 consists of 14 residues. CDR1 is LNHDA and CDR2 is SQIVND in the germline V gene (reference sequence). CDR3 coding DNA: TGTGCCAGTAGTACGATCCAGGGTTCCGACGAGCAGTACTTC. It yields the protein CASSTIQGSDEQYF.

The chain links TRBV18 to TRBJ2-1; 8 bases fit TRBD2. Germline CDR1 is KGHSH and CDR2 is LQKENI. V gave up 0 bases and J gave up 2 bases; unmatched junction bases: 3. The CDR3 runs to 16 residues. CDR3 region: CASSPPLRGAYNEQFF. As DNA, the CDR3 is TGTGCCAGCTCACCACCTCTGCGGGGGGCCTACAATGAGCAGTTCTTC.